One sample yielded the 22 T cell receptor beta chains listed below, sequenced in a study of blood T cell repertoires in COVID-19. The repertoire was sequenced with immunoSEQ multiplex PCR; TCRdb's copy has only in-frame clones and lacks some. The table records over 200,000 clones, about nine tenths of them present only once. The sample comprised peripheral blood. The receptors originated from a man aged 30-40 years with COVID-19, enrolled during active disease.

This clone was observed a single time. The V gene is TRBV11-2, the J gene TRBJ2-7, with 10 bases that match TRBD2. The V segment lost 5 bases and the J segment 9 bases; nucleotides outside the gene matches: 13. The CDR3 loop spans 15 amino acids. Germline CDR1 is SGHAT and CDR2 is FQNNGV. CDR3 sequence reads: CASSPGAGGPWGQYF. In DNA form, the CDR3 reads TGTGCCAGCAGCCCAGGAGCGGGAGGGCCCTGGGGGCAGTACTTC.

Only a few counts were recorded for this clone. The rearrangement uses TRBV12-5 and TRBJ1-1; D remains ambiguous. V dropped 1 base and J dropped 1 base, with 10 bases sitting between them. Germline V CDR1 and CDR2: LGHNT, FRNRAP. The CDR3 has 15 amino acids. The CDR3 here is CASGLGGSWNTEAFF. The CDR3 DNA follows: TGTGCTAGTGGTTTGGGCGGATCCTGGAACACTGAAGCTTTCTTT.

The chain links TRBV7-8 to TRBJ2-7, with D hard to call. In germline, CDR1 is SGHVS, CDR2 FQNEAQ. This CDR3 has 13 amino acids. With 3 bases removed from V and 2 bases from J, the gap between germline ends came to 8 bases. CDR3 DNA sequence: TGTGCCAGCAGCTTTGATCCGGCCTACGAGCAGTACTTC. Translated: CASSFDPAYEQYF. Full variable domain (missing parts from reference TRBV7-8 and TRBJ2-7): GAGVSQSPRYKVAKRGQDVALRCDPISGHVSLFWYQQALGQGPEFLTYFQNEAQLDKSGLPSDRFFAERPEGSVSTLKIQRTQQEDSAVYLCASSFDPAYEQYFGPGTRLTVT.

The gene calls are TRBV6-5 and TRBJ1-2; 7 nucleotides align to TRBD1. The ends lost 5 bases at V and 4 bases at J; junction bases unmatched: 10. Germline lookup yields CDR1 MNHEY and CDR2 SVGAGI. This CDR3 spans 15 amino acids. CDR3 in amino acids: CASSQRQGESYGYTF. CDR3 coding DNA: TGTGCCAGCAGTCAACGACAGGGTGAGAGCTATGGCTACACCTTC.

This clone was found once. The CDR3 spells CAISSGTEGMNTEAFF. The CDR3 DNA follows: TGTGCCATCAGTTCCGGGACAGAAGGGATGAACACTGAAGCTTTCTTT. The chain recombines TRBV10-3 with TRBJ1-1, with 7 bases lining up with TRBD1. Germline loops: CDR1 ENHRY, CDR2 SYGVKD. V dropped 5 bases and J dropped 0; count of bases not matched to a gene: 9. CDR3 length: 16 amino acids.

The rearrangement links TRBV27 to TRBJ2-2; possible D gene TRBD2, 5 bases. In germline, CDR1 is MNHEY, CDR2 SMNVEV (reference sequence). The V gene lost 3 bases and the J gene lost 3 bases, with 8 bases spanning the gap. The CDR3 has 14 residues. CDR3 region: CASSFVGDTGELFF. The CDR3 coding sequence is TGTGCCAGCAGTTTTGTCGGGGACACCGGGGAGCTGTTTTTT.

The chain is built from TRBV28 and TRBJ1-1; 9 bases align to TRBD1. Germline V gives CDR1 MDHEN, CDR2 SYDVKM. The CDR3 has 15 residues. V was pared by 5 bases and J by 5 bases, with 9 bases of the junction left unmatched. The CDR3 sequence is CASSANRGLWTEAFF. DNA of the CDR3: TGTGCCAGCAGTGCGAACAGGGGGCTATGGACTGAAGCTTTCTTT.

The genes are TRBV6-2 or TRBV6-3 and TRBJ1-1, with D uncertain. V shed 0 bases and J shed 1 base, with 9 bases lying between them. CDR1 MNHEY and CDR2 SVGEGT come from the germline V gene. The CDR3 has 15 amino acids. CDR3 protein: CASSYSEVENTEAFF. CDR3 in DNA: TGTGCCAGCAGTTACTCGGAGGTTGAGAACACTGAAGCTTTCTTT.

This clone was detected only once. V gene TRBV7-8 combines with J gene TRBJ1-2, with 8 nucleotides matching TRBD1. The V gene's germline CDR1 is SGHVS and CDR2 FQNEAQ. Trimming took 0 bases from V and 3 from J; bases not matched to a gene: 6. The CDR3 length is 16 residues. CDR3 in DNA: TGTGCCAGCAGCTTAGCCAGGACAGGGAAGTACTATGGCTACACCTTC. It encodes CASSLARTGKYYGYTF.

This chain connects TRBV19 to TRBJ1-1; D call uncertain. Trimming shortened V by 8 bases and J by 1 base, and 5 bases separated the two germline ends. Per germline, CDR1 LNHDA and CDR2 SQIVND (reference sequence). This CDR3 contains 11 residues. CDR3 amino acids: CASEKNTEAFF. The CDR3 DNA sequence: TGTGCCAGTGAGAAGAACACTGAAGCTTTCTTT.

This clone was recorded only once. The V gene is TRBV7-9, the J gene TRBJ1-2; 8 nucleotides line up with TRBD1. Germline CDR1 is SEHNR and CDR2 is FQNEAQ (reference sequence). V shed 2 bases, J shed 7 bases, and the junction held 6 bases outside the gene matches. The CDR3 covers 14 residues. CDR3 bases: TGTGCCAGCAGCTTATCGGGACAGGACGTTGGCTACACCTTC. Protein: CASSLSGQDVGYTF. Looking up the rest from reference TRBV7-9 and TRBJ1-2 gives the full variable domain: DTGVSQNPRHKITKRGQNVTFRCDPISEHNRLYWYRQTLGQGPEFLTYFQNEAQLEKSRLLSDRFSAERPKGSFSTLEIQRTEQGDSAMYLCASSLSGQDVGYTFGSGTRLTVV.

This chain uses TRBV7-9 with TRBJ1-5; D remains ambiguous. V gave up 4 bases and J gave up 0 bases, with 4 bases separating them. The CDR3 totals 13 residues. Germline CDR1 SEHNR, CDR2 FQNEAQ (reference sequence). For the CDR3, the DNA is TGTGCCAGCAGCTATAGTAGCAATCAGCCCCAGCATTTT. Translation: CASSYSSNQPQHF.

The chain is built from TRBV6-5 and TRBJ2-1, with D tentatively TRBD1 (6 bases). Trimming removed 10 bases from V and 3 bases from J, with 13 bases in between. This CDR3 spans 13 amino acids. Per the germline V gene, CDR1 is MNHEY and CDR2 is SVGAGI. The CDR3 loop is CATRTDYYNEQFF. The CDR3 bases are TGTGCCACACGGACAGATTACTACAATGAGCAGTTCTTC.

The J gene is TRBJ2-7, the V gene TRBV7-3, with D possibly matching TRBD2 (5 bases). Germline loops: CDR1 SGHTA, CDR2 FQGTGA. Trimming removed 2 bases at V and 0 bases at J, with 11 bases between. The CDR3 totals 15 residues. The CDR3 sequence: CASSLRPGSSYEQYF. CDR3 nucleotides: TGTGCCAGCAGCTTACGTCCGGGGAGCTCCTACGAGCAGTACTTC.

The CDR3 bases are TGTGCCAGCAGCCTAGCGGGGGGGAGGAATGAGCAGTTCTTC. Protein product: CASSLAGGRNEQFF. This chain connects TRBV6-5 to TRBJ2-1; the match to TRBD2 covers 12 bases. Trimming removed 6 bases from V and 7 bases from J; junction bases left unmatched: 4. CDR1 MNHEY and CDR2 SVGAGI come from the germline V gene. CDR3 length: 14 residues.

This sequence joins TRBV18 and TRBJ1-1; D not certain. The CDR3 covers 14 residues. V was trimmed by 2 bases and J by 6 bases, leaving 13 bases between them. Per the germline V gene, CDR1 is KGHSH and CDR2 is LQKENI. The CDR3 bases are TGTGCCAGCTCACCATCCCGGGGTATATCTGAAGCTTTCTTT. Protein: CASSPSRGISEAFF.

V and J are TRBV4-1 and TRBJ1-2; 9 bases match TRBD1. Germline CDR1 is MGHRA and CDR2 is YSYEKL. The V and J ends lost 0 bases and 8 bases, in that order; junction bases with no gene match: 4. The CDR3 is 14 residues long. CDR3: CASSQEQGARGYTF. In nucleotides, the CDR3 is TGCGCCAGCAGCCAAGAACAGGGGGCGCGCGGCTACACCTTC.

The gene calls are TRBV6-1 and TRBJ1-2, with 11 bases that match TRBD1. With 3 bases clipped from V and 8 bases from J, the junction kept 14 bases outside the gene matches. Germline V gives CDR1 MNHNS, CDR2 SASEGT. The CDR3 extends over 17 amino acids. CDR3 in amino acids: CASSEGRQGQGGKGYTF. As DNA, the CDR3 is TGTGCCAGCAGTGAGGGAAGGCAGGGACAGGGGGGAAAGGGCTACACCTTC.

The CDR3 DNA reads TGTGCCAGCAGCTTAGAGATCGCGGGCCCGTACAATGAGCAGTTCTTC. The encoded protein is CASSLEIAGPYNEQFF. The rearrangement uses TRBV7-2 and TRBJ2-1, with a tentative D call TRBD2 (5 bases). V was trimmed by 1 base and J by 4 bases, leaving 14 bases between them. The length of the CDR3 is 16 residues. The germline V gene encodes CDR1 SGHTA and CDR2 FQGNSA.

In DNA, the CDR3 is TGTGCCAGCAGGCGCTTGAACACTGAAGCTTTCTTT. Its translation is CASRRLNTEAFF. The chain uses TRBV6-5 and TRBJ1-1; no reliable D call. Trimming took off 6 bases at V and 0 bases at J, with 5 bases between the two ends. Germline assignment: CDR1 MNHEY and CDR2 SVGAGI. The CDR3 runs to 12 residues.

V is TRBV5-6 and J is TRBJ2-7; a possible D gene is TRBD1 (6 bases). The germline V gene has CDR1 SGHDT and CDR2 YYEEEE. The CDR3 runs to 14 residues. V was cut by 4 bases and J by 2 bases, with 13 bases left in between. In DNA form, the CDR3 reads TGTGCCAGCAGCGCCGGTACAGGGACCTACGAGCAGTACTTC. Amino acids: CASSAGTGTYEQYF.

This clone was recorded only once. The gene calls are TRBV28 and TRBJ2-4; TRBD1 might be the D (5 bases). The length of the CDR3 is 20 residues. V lost 6 bases to trimming and J lost 0 bases, with 27 bases between them. CDR1 is MDHEN and CDR2 is SYDVKM in the germline V gene. The CDR3, as DNA: TGTGCCAGCAGGGCTCAGGGAAATACTAACCGGGCACTAGCCAAAAACATTCAGTACTTC. Translated, it gives CASRAQGNTNRALAKNIQYF.